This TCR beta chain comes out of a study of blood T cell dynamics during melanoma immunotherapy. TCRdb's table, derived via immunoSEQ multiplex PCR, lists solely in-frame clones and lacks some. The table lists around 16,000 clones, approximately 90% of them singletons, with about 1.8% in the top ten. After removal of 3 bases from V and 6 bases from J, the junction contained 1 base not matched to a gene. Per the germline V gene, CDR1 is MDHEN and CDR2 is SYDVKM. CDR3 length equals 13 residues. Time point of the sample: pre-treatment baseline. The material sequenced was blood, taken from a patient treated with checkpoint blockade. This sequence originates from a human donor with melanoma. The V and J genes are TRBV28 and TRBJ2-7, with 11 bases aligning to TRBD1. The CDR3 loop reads CASSFGTGGEQYF. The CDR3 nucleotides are TGTGCCAGCAGTTTTGGGACAGGGGGCGAGCAGTACTTC.